The 24 T cell receptor beta chains below all came from one sample that was sequenced in a study of graft-versus-host responses after intestinal transplantation. Clones were sequenced by immunoSEQ multiplex PCR, and TCRdb holds only the in-frame ones, with some missing. The sample has some 77,000 clones; around 93% are singletons. The sequencing here drew on PBMCs, taken 98 days after intestinal transplantation. The receptors here all came from a human patient who received an intestinal transplant, so some T cells may come from the graft donor.

The rearrangement joins TRBV6-1 to TRBJ1-1; no definite D call. The length of the CDR3 is 18 residues. V shed 1 base and J shed 3 bases, with 21 bases lying between them. CDR1 is MNHNS and CDR2 is SASEGT in the germline V gene. In nucleotides, the CDR3 is TGTGCCAGCAGTGAAGATTTTTGGCAGGTTAAACGACACACTGAAGCTTTCTTT. It is translated as CASSEDFWQVKRHTEAFF.

This clone appeared a single time. The rearrangement joins TRBV29-1 to TRBJ1-2; no reliable D call. CDR3 length: 12 residues. Germline-derived CDR1 and CDR2 are SQVTM and ANQGSEA. With 1 base removed from V and 0 bases from J, the gap between germline ends came to 3 bases. CDR3 region: CSVEVPNYGYTF. The CDR3 DNA sequence: TGCAGCGTTGAAGTTCCTAACTATGGCTACACCTTC. The full variable domain, with the rest looked up from reference TRBV29-1 and TRBJ1-2, is SAVISQKPSRDICQRGTSLTIQCQVDSQVTMMFWYRQQPGQSLTLIATANQGSEATYESGFVIDKFPISRPNLTFSTLTVSNMSPEDSSIYLCSVEVPNYGYTFGSGTRLTVV.

This chain connects TRBV11-2 to TRBJ2-1; D ambiguous. The CDR3 is made up of 12 amino acids. Looked up from germline, CDR1 is SGHAT and CDR2 is FQNNGV. Trimming removed 1 base from V and 11 bases from J, with 9 bases in between. CDR3 sequence reads: CASSLGQKKQFF. The CDR3 DNA is TGTGCCAGCAGCTTAGGTCAGAAGAAGCAGTTCTTC.

The chain carries TRBV25-1 and TRBJ1-3; D gene ambiguous. The germline CDR1 and CDR2 sequences are MGHDK and SYGVNS. The V gene lost 4 bases and the J gene lost 0 bases, with 13 bases spanning the gap. This CDR3 spans 16 amino acids. CDR3 sequence: CASSVYRPVSGNTIYF. CDR3 coding DNA: TGTGCCAGCAGTGTGTATAGACCCGTCTCTGGAAACACCATATATTTT. The whole variable domain, remainder taken from reference TRBV25-1 and TRBJ1-3, is EADIYQTPRYLVIGTGKKITLECSQTMGHDKMYWYQQDPGMELHLIHYSYGVNSTEKGDLSSESTVSRIRTEHFPLTLESARPSHTSQYLCASSVYRPVSGNTIYFGEGSWLTVV.

The chain's CDR3 is CSVALQGNTDTQYF. CDR3 in DNA: TGCAGCGTGGCCCTGCAGGGGAACACAGATACGCAGTATTTT. The chain combines TRBV29-1 with TRBJ2-3; a possible D gene is TRBD1 (6 bases). Trimming took 6 bases from V and 2 from J, leaving 15 bases between them. The CDR3 is 14 amino acids. Germline loops: CDR1 SQVTM, CDR2 ANQGSEA.

The gene calls are TRBV28 and TRBJ2-7; D is ambiguous. The CDR3 has 14 residues. V lost 3 bases, J lost 1 base, and 10 bases lay in between. Germline CDR1 is MDHEN and CDR2 is SYDVKM. CDR3 in amino acids: CASSLVDGSYEQYF. The CDR3 coding sequence is TGTGCCAGCAGTTTGGTGGACGGGTCCTACGAGCAGTACTTC.

The chain carries TRBV19 and TRBJ2-3; TRBD1 is a possible D gene (6 bases). Trimming removed 2 bases at V and 3 bases at J, with 15 bases between. The CDR3 spans 16 residues. Germline V gene data show CDR1 as LNHDA and CDR2 as SQIVND (reference sequence). Written as DNA, the CDR3 is TGTGCCAGTAGTATATCGGCAGGGGATAATACAGATACGCAGTATTTT. Translation gives CASSISAGDNTDTQYF.

The V gene is TRBV4-1, the J gene TRBJ2-7; D unresolved. Between the trimmed V and J ends, which lost 0 bases and 4 bases, there was a span of 7 bases. Germline-derived CDR1 and CDR2 are MGHRA and YSYEKL. The CDR3 spans 13 residues. The CDR3 spells CASSQDLVYEQYF. Written as DNA, the CDR3 is TGCGCCAGCAGCCAAGATCTAGTTTACGAGCAGTACTTC.

V gene TRBV27 combines with J gene TRBJ2-7; D remains unclear. CDR1 is MNHEY, CDR2 SMNVEV, per germline (reference sequence). Trimming shortened V by 0 bases and J by 7 bases, and 4 bases separated the two germline ends. The CDR3 totals 11 residues. The DNA of the CDR3 is TGTGCCAGCAGTTTATCGGGAGAGCAGTACTTC. Translated, it gives CASSLSGEQYF.

The rearrangement uses TRBV4-1 and TRBJ1-1; D is perhaps TRBD1 (6 bases). Trimming took off 1 base at V and 1 base at J, with 13 bases between the two ends. Germline lookup yields CDR1 MGHRA and CDR2 YSYEKL. The CDR3 contains 16 residues. DNA of the CDR3: TGCGCCAGCAGCCAAGCAGGGGCGTATGGGAACACTGAAGCTTTCTTT. Its translation is CASSQAGAYGNTEAFF.

V is TRBV4-1 and J is TRBJ2-3; perhaps TRBD2 as D (5 bases). Trimming left V 0 bases short and J 8 bases short, with 12 bases between. This CDR3 region has 14 residues. The germline V gene encodes CDR1 MGHRA and CDR2 YSYEKL. DNA for the CDR3: TGCGCCAGCAGCCAAGAGCCCCTAGGAGGTACGCAGTATTTT. Its translation: CASSQEPLGGTQYF.

This chain links TRBV6-5 with TRBJ2-7; 10 nucleotides match TRBD1. The germline V gene has CDR1 MNHEY and CDR2 SVGAGI. V was clipped by 6 bases and J by 4 bases; unmatched bases: 9. There are 15 residues in the CDR3. This CDR3 reads CASRNSRDRGYEQYF. In nucleotides, the CDR3 is TGTGCCAGCAGAAACTCCCGGGACAGGGGTTACGAGCAGTACTTC.

The chain combines TRBV6-1 with TRBJ1-4; tentatively, D is TRBD1 (5 bases). Per germline, CDR1 MNHNS and CDR2 SASEGT. V dropped 0 bases and J dropped 3 bases, with 14 bases sitting between them. The CDR3 contains 17 residues. CDR3 loop: CASSEAPLGASNEKLFF. CDR3 DNA: TGTGCCAGCAGTGAAGCGCCCCTCGGGGCTTCTAATGAAAAACTGTTTTTT.

The chain links TRBV5-1 to TRBJ2-1; D remains unclear. Trimming took 3 bases from V and 7 from J, leaving 5 bases between them. The germline CDR1 and CDR2 sequences are SGHRS and YFSETQ. CDR3 length: 11 amino acids. CDR3 coding DNA: TGCGCCAGCAGCTATGATAATGAGCAGTTCTTC. Translated, it gives CASSYDNEQFF.

The chain employs TRBV29-1 and TRBJ2-3; tentatively, D is TRBD2 (5 bases). The germline gives CDR1 SQVTM, CDR2 ANQGSEA. V was shortened by 5 bases and J by 5 bases, with 11 bases between the two germline ends. This CDR3 region has 12 residues. This CDR3 reads CSVPSAGDTQYF. DNA for the CDR3: TGCAGCGTTCCCTCGGCGGGAGATACGCAGTATTTT.

This clone has only a few counts. This chain joins TRBV5-1 and TRBJ2-3, with 14 bases lining up with TRBD2. The trim removed 4 bases at V and 2 bases at J, leaving 9 bases unmatched. Germline assignment: CDR1 SGHRS and CDR2 YFSETQ. CDR3 length equals 18 residues. The chain's CDR3 is CASSGGLAGVGTTDTQYF. CDR3 nucleotide sequence: TGCGCCAGCAGCGGGGGACTAGCGGGAGTGGGGACCACAGATACGCAGTATTTT.

The V and J genes are TRBV5-4 and TRBJ2-7, with 7 bases that match TRBD2. CDR3 size: 16 residues. The germline V gene has CDR1 SGHNT and CDR2 YYREEE (reference sequence). Trimming removed 4 bases from V and 0 bases from J; junction bases left unmatched: 10. The CDR3 sequence is CASSQDRGGSSYEQYF. The CDR3 nucleotides read TGTGCCAGCAGCCAAGATAGGGGCGGGAGCTCCTACGAGCAGTACTTC.

This clone was recorded a few times. The chain has TRBV6-1 and TRBJ1-2; TRBD1 matches at 11 bases. The trim removed 4 bases at V and 2 bases at J, leaving 6 bases unmatched. The CDR3 runs to 16 residues. CDR1 MNHNS and CDR2 SASEGT come from the germline V gene. CDR3 sequence: CASSASGTGGNYGYTF. CDR3 coding DNA: TGTGCCAGCAGTGCCTCCGGGACAGGGGGGAACTATGGCTACACCTTC.

CDR3 region: CASSSSGTLSYEQYF. In nucleotides, the CDR3 is TGTGCCAGCAGCTCTAGCGGGACACTCTCCTACGAGCAGTACTTC. The V call is TRBV5-4, the J call TRBJ2-7; TRBD2 agrees at 9 bases. Germline CDR1 is SGHNT and CDR2 is YYREEE (reference sequence). The CDR3 has 15 amino acids. J was trimmed by 0 bases and V by 3 bases; bases with no gene match: 4.

This chain joins TRBV13 and TRBJ1-2; 7 bases align to TRBD1. Germline V gives CDR1 PRHDT, CDR2 FYEKMQ (reference sequence). J gave up 8 bases and V 5 bases, and 14 bases lay outside the gene matches. The CDR3 extends over 15 amino acids. This CDR3 is CASSPGPTGANGYTF. For the CDR3, the DNA is TGTGCCAGCAGCCCGGGCCCCACAGGGGCGAACGGCTACACCTTC.

The V and J genes are TRBV30 and TRBJ1-5; 7 nucleotides agree with TRBD1. The V and J ends lost 6 bases and 2 bases, in that order; junction bases with no gene match: 4. CDR1 is GTSNPN and CDR2 is SVGIG in the germline V gene (reference sequence). This CDR3 is 13 amino acids long. CDR3 region: CACNTGGNQPQHF. The CDR3 region has the DNA TGTGCCTGCAATACAGGGGGCAATCAGCCCCAGCATTTT.

This clone has only a few counts. The chain has TRBV11-3 and TRBJ2-1; 12 bases are shared with TRBD2. Germline V gives CDR1 SGHNT, CDR2 YENEEA. The CDR3 is 15 amino acids. J lost 7 bases, V lost 2 bases, and 3 bases had no gene match. Here the CDR3 DNA reads TGTGCCAGCAGCTTAAGGACTAGCGGGGTTAATGAGCAGTTCTTC. Translation: CASSLRTSGVNEQFF.

The V call is TRBV5-8, the J call TRBJ2-5; D perhaps matches TRBD2 (5 bases). The germline CDR1 and CDR2 sequences are SGHTS and YDEGEE. Trimming left V 4 bases short and J 4 bases short, with 17 bases between. CDR3 length: 15 residues. The CDR3 DNA follows: TGTGCCAGCAGCACGGGCGAGGGCGCAGGAGAGACCCAGTACTTC. This codes for CASSTGEGAGETQYF.

The J gene is TRBJ2-3, the V gene TRBV6-5; no reliable D call. V was trimmed by 6 bases and J by 4 bases, leaving 11 bases between them. The CDR3 is 13 residues long. CDR1 MNHEY and CDR2 SVGAGI come from the germline V gene. CDR3 protein: CASRPQSADTQYF. CDR3 nucleotide sequence: TGTGCCAGCAGGCCCCAGAGTGCAGATACGCAGTATTTT.